The present T cell receptor beta chain was sequenced within a study of shared clonotypes between healthy human individuals. Turning to the study itself: Samples came from two female and three male donors aged 18 to 49.

The study used 85 million or so PBMCs per unsorted sample for genomic DNA. Germline CDR1 MDHEN, CDR2 SYDVKM. The CDR3 length is 13 residues. V lost 6 bases to trimming and J lost 7 bases, with 14 bases between them. Clones were sequenced by immunoSEQ multiplex PCR, and TCRdb holds only the in-frame ones, with some missing. The sample carries roughly 490,000 clones, approximately 79% recorded once. This sequence joins TRBV28 and TRBJ2-3; D gene uncertain. Sequencing input: PBMCs. The TCR originated in a woman aged 35 to 49 in good health. Some clones in this sample may be carry-over from other donors' samples. The DNA of the CDR3 is TGTGCCAGCAGGACACTGGGCCGGAATACGCAGTATTTT. It yields the protein CASRTLGRNTQYF.